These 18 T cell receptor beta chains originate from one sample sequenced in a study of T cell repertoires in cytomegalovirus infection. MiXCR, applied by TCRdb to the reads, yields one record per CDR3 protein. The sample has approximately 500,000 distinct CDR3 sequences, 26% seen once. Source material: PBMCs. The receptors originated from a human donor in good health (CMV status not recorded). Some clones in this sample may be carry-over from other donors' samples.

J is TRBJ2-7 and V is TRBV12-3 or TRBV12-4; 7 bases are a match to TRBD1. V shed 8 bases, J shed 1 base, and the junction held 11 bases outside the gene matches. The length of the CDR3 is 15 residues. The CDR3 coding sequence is TGTGCCAGCGGCCGGATTGGACAGGTGTCCTACGAGCAGTACTTC. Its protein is CASGRIGQVSYEQYF.

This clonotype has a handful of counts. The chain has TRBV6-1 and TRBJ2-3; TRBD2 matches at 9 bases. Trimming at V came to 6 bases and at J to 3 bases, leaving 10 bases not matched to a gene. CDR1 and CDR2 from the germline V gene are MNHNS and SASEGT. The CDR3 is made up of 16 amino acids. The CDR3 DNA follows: TGTGCCAGCAGCCGACTAGCGGCAGGGGATACAGATACGCAGTATTTT. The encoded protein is CASSRLAAGDTDTQYF.

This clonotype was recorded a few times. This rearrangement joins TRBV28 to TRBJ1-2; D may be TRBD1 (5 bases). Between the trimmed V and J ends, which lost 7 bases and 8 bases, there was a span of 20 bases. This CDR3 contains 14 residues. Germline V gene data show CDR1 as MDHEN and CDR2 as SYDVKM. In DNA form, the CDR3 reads TGTGCCAGCATAGAAACCGGGACCGCGGCGGGCTACACCTTC. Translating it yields CASIETGTAAGYTF.

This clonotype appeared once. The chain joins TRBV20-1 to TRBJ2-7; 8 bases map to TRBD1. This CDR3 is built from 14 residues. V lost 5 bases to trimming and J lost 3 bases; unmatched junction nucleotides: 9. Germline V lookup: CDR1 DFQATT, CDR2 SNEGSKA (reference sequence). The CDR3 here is CSAWWTGWNYEQYF. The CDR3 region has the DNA TGCAGTGCTTGGTGGACAGGGTGGAACTACGAGCAGTACTTC.

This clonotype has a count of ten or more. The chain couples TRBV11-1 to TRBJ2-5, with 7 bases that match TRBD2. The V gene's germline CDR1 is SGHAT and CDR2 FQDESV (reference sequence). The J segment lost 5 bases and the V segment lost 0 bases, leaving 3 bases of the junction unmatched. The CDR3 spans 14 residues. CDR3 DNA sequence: TGTGCCAGCAGCTTAGCAGGACTAGAGGAGACCCAGTACTTC. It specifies CASSLAGLEETQYF.

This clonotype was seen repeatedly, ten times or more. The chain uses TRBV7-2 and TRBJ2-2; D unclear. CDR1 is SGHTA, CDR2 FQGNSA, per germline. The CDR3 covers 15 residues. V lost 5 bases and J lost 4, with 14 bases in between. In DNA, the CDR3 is TGTGCCAGCAGCAGAGTCACAGCTCTCACCGGGGAGCTGTTTTTT. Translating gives CASSRVTALTGELFF.

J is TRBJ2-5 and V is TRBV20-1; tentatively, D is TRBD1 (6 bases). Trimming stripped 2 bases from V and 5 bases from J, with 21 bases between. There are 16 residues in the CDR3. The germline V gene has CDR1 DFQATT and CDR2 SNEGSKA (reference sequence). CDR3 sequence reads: CSARPRQGPPVETQYF. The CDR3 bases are TGCAGTGCTAGACCCCGCCAGGGGCCACCAGTTGAGACCCAGTACTTC.

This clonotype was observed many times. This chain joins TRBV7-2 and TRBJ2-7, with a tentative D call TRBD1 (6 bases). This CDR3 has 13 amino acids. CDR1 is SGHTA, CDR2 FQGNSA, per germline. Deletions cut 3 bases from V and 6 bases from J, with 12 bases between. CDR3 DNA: TGTGCCAGCAGCTTGGGGGCAGGGCGCGAGCAGTACGTC. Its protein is CASSLGAGREQYV.

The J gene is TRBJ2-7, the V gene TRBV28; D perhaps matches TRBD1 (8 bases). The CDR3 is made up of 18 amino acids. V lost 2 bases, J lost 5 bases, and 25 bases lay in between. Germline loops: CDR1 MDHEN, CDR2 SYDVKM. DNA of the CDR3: TGTGCCAGCAGTTTAGTCGAAGGGGGGGCAGGGGGCTGGGACGAGCAGTACTTC. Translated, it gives CASSLVEGGAGGWDEQYF.

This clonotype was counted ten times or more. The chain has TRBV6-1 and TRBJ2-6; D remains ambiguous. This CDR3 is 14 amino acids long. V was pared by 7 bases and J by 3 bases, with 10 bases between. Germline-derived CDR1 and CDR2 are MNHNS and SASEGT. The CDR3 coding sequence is TGTGCCAGCAAAGTGGGGAATGGGGCCAACGTCCTGACTTTC. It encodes CASKVGNGANVLTF.

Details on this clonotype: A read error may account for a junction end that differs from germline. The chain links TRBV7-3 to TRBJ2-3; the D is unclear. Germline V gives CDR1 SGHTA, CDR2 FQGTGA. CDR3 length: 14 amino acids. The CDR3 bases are TGTGACAGCAGCTTGGCCCCGGCTGCAGCTACGCAGTATTTT. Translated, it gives CDSSLAPAAATQYF.

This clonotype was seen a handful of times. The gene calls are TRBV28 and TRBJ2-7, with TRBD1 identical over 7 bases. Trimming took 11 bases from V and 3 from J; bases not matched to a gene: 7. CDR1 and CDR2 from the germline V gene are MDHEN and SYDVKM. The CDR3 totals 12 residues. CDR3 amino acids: CAWGQRSYEQYF. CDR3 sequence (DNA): TGTGCCTGGGGACAGCGAAGCTACGAGCAGTACTTC.

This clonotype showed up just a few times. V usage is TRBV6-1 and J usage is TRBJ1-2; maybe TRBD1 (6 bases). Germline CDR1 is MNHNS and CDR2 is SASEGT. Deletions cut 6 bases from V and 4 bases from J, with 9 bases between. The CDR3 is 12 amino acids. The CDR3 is CASRDSLYGYTF. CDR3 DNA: TGTGCCAGCAGGGACAGCCTCTATGGCTACACCTTC.

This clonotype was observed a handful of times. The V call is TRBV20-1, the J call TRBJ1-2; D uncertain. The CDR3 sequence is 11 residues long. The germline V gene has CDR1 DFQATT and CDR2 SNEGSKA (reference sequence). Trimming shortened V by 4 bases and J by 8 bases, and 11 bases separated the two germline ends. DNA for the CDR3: TGCAGTGCTATAAAAGGGTTGGGCTACACCTTC. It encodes CSAIKGLGYTF.

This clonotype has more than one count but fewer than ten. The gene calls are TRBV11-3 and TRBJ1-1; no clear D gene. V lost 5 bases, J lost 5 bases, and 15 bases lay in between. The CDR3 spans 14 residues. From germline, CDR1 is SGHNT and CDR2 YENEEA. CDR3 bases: TGTGCCAGCAGCCAGCGCCGGACGGGAACTGAAGCTTTCTTT. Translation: CASSQRRTGTEAFF.

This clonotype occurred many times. This chain's CDR3 is CASSFWGIDETQYF. The CDR3 bases are TGTGCCAGCAGCTTTTGGGGGATCGATGAGACCCAGTACTTC. This rearrangement joins TRBV7-2 to TRBJ2-5; D may be TRBD1 or TRBD2 (5 bases each). Germline CDR1 reads SGHTA; CDR2 reads FQGNSA. Trimming stripped 3 bases from V and 5 bases from J, with 13 bases between. This CDR3 is built from 14 residues. Drawing the rest from reference TRBV7-2 and TRBJ2-5, the complete variable domain is GAGVSQSPSNKVTEKGKDVELRCDPISGHTALYWYRQSLGQGLEFLIYFQGNSAPDKSGLPSDRFSAERTGGSVSTLTIQRTQQEDSAVYLCASSFWGIDETQYFGPGTRLLVL.

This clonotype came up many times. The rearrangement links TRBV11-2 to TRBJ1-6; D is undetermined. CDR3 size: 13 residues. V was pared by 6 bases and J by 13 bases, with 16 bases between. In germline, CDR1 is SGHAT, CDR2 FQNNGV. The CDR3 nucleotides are TGTGCCAGCAGTTCTGGGCTCCTAGTGCCCCTCCACTTT. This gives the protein CASSSGLLVPLHF.

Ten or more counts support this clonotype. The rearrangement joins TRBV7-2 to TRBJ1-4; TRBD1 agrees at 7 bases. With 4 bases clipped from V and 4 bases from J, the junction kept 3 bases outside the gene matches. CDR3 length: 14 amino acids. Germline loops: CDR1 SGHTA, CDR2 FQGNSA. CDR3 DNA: TGTGCCAGCAGCTACCAGGGGGGTAATGAAAAACTGTTTTTT. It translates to CASSYQGGNEKLFF. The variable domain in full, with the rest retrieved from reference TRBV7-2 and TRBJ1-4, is GAGVSQSPSNKVTEKGKDVELRCDPISGHTALYWYRQSLGQGLEFLIYFQGNSAPDKSGLPSDRFSAERTGGSVSTLTIQRTQQEDSAVYLCASSYQGGNEKLFFGSGTQLSVL.